The TCR beta chain under discussion was sequenced for a study of shared clonotypes between healthy human individuals. Trimming cost V 7 bases and J 4 bases, with 13 bases left between them. CDR3 length equals 13 residues. The V gene's germline CDR1 is MDHEN and CDR2 SYDVKM. Some clones are missing from TCRdb's copy, which holds only in-frame ones; the method was immunoSEQ multiplex PCR. The sample holds 850,000 to 1,200,000 clones; roughly 80% are singletons and the top ten take about 1.5%. V usage is TRBV28 and J usage is TRBJ1-2, with D maybe TRBD1 (6 bases). The source is a man in his late teens or twenties in good health. The sequencing sample was made of memory CD4+ T cells sorted from blood. Subset given: CD45RA-negative fraction. The CDR3 sequence: CASMAGQIYGYTF. The CDR3 DNA is TGTGCCAGCATGGCCGGACAGATCTATGGCTACACCTTC.